The present T cell receptor beta chain was sequenced within a study of blood T cell repertoires in COVID-19. The wider study: Some COVID-19 samples were acute and others convalescent; all came from the United States, Italy and Spain. Nucleic acid was either cDNA or gDNA, and it came from T cells, B-cell-depleted T cells, or PBMCs.

Original handling: Amplified reference gene primers provided the basis for estimating nucleated cell counts. Some clones are missing from TCRdb's copy, which holds only in-frame ones; the method was immunoSEQ multiplex PCR. Clone size and V and J calls were adopted from that table, with D and trimming inferred from the DNA. This sample has 90,000 to 120,000 clones, with about four fifths found just once. V lost 1 base and J 5 bases, leaving 9 bases between the germline ends. The CDR3 contains 13 residues. Germline V gives CDR1 SEHNR, CDR2 FQNEAQ (reference sequence). The receptor comes from a human donor in a cohort sampled during active COVID-19. The chain joins TRBV7-9 to TRBJ2-7; no clear D. Sequencing was carried out using peripheral blood. The CDR3 nucleotides read TGTGCCAGCAGCTTAGGCCGAGGCAACGAGCAGTACTTC. Its translation: CASSLGRGNEQYF.